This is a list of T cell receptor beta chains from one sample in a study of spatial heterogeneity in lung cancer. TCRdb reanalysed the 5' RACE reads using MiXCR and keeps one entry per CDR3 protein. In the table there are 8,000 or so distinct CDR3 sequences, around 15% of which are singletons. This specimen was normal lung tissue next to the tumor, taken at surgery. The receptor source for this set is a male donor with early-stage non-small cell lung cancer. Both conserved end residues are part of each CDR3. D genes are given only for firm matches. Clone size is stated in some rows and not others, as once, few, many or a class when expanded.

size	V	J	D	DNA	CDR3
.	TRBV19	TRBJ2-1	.	TGTGCCAGTAGTATGAGCTCGGGGGCCAATGAGCAGTTCTTC	CASSMSSGANEQFF
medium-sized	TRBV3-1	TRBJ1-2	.	TGTGCCAGCAGCCAGGCAGGCCGAGCTAACTATGGCTACACCTTC	CASSQAGRANYGYTF
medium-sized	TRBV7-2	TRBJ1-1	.	TGTGCCAGCAGATTTTGGAACACTGAAGCTTTCTTT	CASRFWNTEAFF
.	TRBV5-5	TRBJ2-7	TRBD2	TGTGCCAGCAGCTTCCGTTTAGCGGGGGCCTACGAGCAGTACTTC	CASSFRLAGAYEQYF
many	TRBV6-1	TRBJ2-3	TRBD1	TGTGCCAGCAGTGAATCGACAGGGGGCACAGATACGCAGTATTTT	CASSESTGGTDTQYF
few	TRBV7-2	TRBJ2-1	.	TGTGCCAGCAGCTTAGCGCCCCTGGGTGAGCAGTTCTTC	CASSLAPLGEQFF
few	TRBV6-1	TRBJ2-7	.	TGTGCCAGCAGCCTTAGAACCTTAACCTACGAGCAGTACTTC	CASSLRTLTYEQYF
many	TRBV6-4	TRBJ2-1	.	TGTGCCAGCAGTGACTCCGGAGGGAGTGGGTACAATGAGCAGTTCTTC	CASSDSGGSGYNEQFF
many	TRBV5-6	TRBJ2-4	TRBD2	TGTGCCAGCAGCTCTTGGAGCCCCGGGTTCATAGCGGGGGACAAAAACATTCAGTACTTC	CASSSWSPGFIAGDKNIQYF
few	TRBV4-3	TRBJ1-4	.	TGCGCCAGCAGCCAAGGGGGCTCGGGAGAAAAACTGTTTTTT	CASSQGGSGEKLFF
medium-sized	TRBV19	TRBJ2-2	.	TGTGCCAGCGGGGACACCAACACCGGGGAGCTGTTTTTT	CASGDTNTGELFF
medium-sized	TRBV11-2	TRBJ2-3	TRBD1	TGTGCCAGCAGAACTACCGGGACAGGGAGGCCAGATACGCAGTATTTT	CASRTTGTGRPDTQYF
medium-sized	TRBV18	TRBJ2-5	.	TGTGCCAGCTCACCGACCCAAACACAAGAGACCCAGTACTTC	CASSPTQTQETQYF
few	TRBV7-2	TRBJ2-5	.	TGTGCCAGCAGCTGGGGGCAAGAGACCCAGTACTTC	CASSWGQETQYF
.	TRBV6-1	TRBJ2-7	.	TGTGCCAGCAGTGCCACCCACGAGCAGTACTTC	CASSATHEQYF
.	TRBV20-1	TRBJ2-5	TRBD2	TGCAGTGGTGGACTAGCGGGAACAGAGACCCAGTACTTC	CSGGLAGTETQYF
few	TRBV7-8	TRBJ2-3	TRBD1	TGTGCCAGCAGCCCTAGGGACAGGGCTAGCACAGATACGCAGTATTTT	CASSPRDRASTDTQYF
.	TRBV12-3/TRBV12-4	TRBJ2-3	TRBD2	TGTGCCAGCAGTTCTTTTCGGACTAGCGGGAGAGGGGGCACAGATACGCAGTATTTT	CASSSFRTSGRGGTDTQYF
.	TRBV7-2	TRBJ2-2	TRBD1	TGTGCCAGCAGCATGTACAGGGGAAACGGGGAGCTGTTTTTT	CASSMYRGNGELFF
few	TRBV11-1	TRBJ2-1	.	TGTGCCAGCAGTCCAGACAGGACCTACAATGAGCAGTTCTTC	CASSPDRTYNEQFF
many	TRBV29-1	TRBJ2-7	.	TGCAGCGTTGTGGGACCCATCGGGGAGCAGTACTTC	CSVVGPIGEQYF
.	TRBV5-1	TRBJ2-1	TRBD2	TGCGCCAGCAGCTTGGCGGCTAGCGGGACCTACAATGAGCAGTTCTTC	CASSLAASGTYNEQFF
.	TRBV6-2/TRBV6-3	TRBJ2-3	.	TGTGCCAGCAGGAAGACTAGCACAGATACGCAGTATTTT	CASRKTSTDTQYF
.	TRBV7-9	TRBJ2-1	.	TGTGCCAGCCGCCGAGATCAATGGGGAAATGAGCAGTTCTTC	CASRRDQWGNEQFF
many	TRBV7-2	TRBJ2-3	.	TGTGCCAGCAGCTTAGAGTGGGTTATAAGTACGCAGTATTTT	CASSLEWVISTQYF
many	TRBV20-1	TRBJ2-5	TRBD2	TGCAGTGCTGTAAGACTAGCGGTACAAGAGACCCAGTACTTC	CSAVRLAVQETQYF
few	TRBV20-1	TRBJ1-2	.	TGCAGTGCTAGTGACACATTTAACTATGGCTACACCTTC	CSASDTFNYGYTF
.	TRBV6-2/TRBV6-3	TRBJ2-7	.	TGTGCCAGCAGTTACTCGGACGTACGGGAGCAGTACTTC	CASSYSDVREQYF